This T cell receptor (beta chain) stems from a study of technical replicates of blood from several donors. Using immunoSEQ multiplex PCR, the repertoire was profiled, and TCRdb retains in-frame clones only, with some absent. The repertoire holds tens of thousands of clones, just under 95% seen once, with 0.4% to 0.5% in the top ten. Trimming removed 9 bases at V and 2 bases at J, with 12 bases between. This CDR3 comprises 13 residues. Per the germline V gene, CDR1 is SGHRS and CDR2 is YFSETQ. The V call is TRBV5-1, the J call TRBJ1-3, with D possibly being TRBD1 (5 bases). Sequencing used T cells isolated from PBMCs. This sequence was found in a human donor in good health. The CDR3 sequence: CATARETGNTIYF. In DNA, the CDR3 is TGCGCCACTGCCAGGGAAACTGGAAACACCATATATTTT.